This T cell receptor beta chain was retrieved from a study of shared clonotypes between healthy human individuals. Clones were sequenced by immunoSEQ multiplex PCR, and TCRdb holds only the in-frame ones, with some missing. The repertoire holds around 2,000,000 clones, roughly 95% seen once, with approximately 1.2% in the top ten. CD8 cells classed as naive were CD45RO-negative and positively selected for CCR7, excluding terminally differentiated effector memory CD45RA+ cells. The CDR3 is made up of 15 amino acids. Germline CDR1 and CDR2: SGHRS and YFSETQ. V lost 2 bases, J lost 5 bases, and 16 bases lay in between.

What was sequenced was naive CD8+ T cells sorted from blood. The origin of this receptor is a man aged 18 to 29 in good health. V and J are TRBV5-1 and TRBJ2-5, with D possibly TRBD2 on 6 matching bases. CDR3 sequence reads: CASSLPGLIEETQYF. CDR3 DNA sequence: TGCGCCAGCAGCTTACCCGGACTAATCGAGGAGACCCAGTACTTC.